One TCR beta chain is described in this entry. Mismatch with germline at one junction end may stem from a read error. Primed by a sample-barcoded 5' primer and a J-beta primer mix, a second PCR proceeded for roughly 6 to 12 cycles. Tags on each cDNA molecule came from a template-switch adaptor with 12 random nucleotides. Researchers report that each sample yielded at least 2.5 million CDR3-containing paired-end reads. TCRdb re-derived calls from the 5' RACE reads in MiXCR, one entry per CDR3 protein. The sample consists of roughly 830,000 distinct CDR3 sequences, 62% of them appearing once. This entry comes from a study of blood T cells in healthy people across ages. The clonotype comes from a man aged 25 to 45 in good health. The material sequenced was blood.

The DNA of the CDR3 is TGTGCCAGCAGCTTGCACGACGGGGCCTCCGATAATTCACCCCTCCACTTT. Translated: CASSLHDGASDNSPLHF. The rearrangement links TRBV9 to TRBJ1-6; D might be TRBD1 (5 bases). This CDR3 is built from 17 residues. In germline, CDR1 is SGDLS, CDR2 YYNGEE.